Shown below are 31 T cell receptor beta chains from a single sample sequenced in a study of blood T cell repertoires in COVID-19. Measured with immunoSEQ multiplex PCR; TCRdb has only the in-frame clones, and not every one. The sample includes 150,000 to 200,000 clones, around 84% of them seen just once. Sequencing input: PBMCs or T cells enriched from blood (not recorded which). Every receptor here comes from a woman aged 50 to 65 who had recovered from COVID-19.

The chain links TRBV4-3 to TRBJ2-1; 12 bases fit TRBD1. The CDR3 has 17 residues. From germline, CDR1 is LGHNA and CDR2 YSLEER. Losses at the gene ends were 8 bases for V and 6 bases for J; bases not matched to a gene: 14. The CDR3 DNA follows: TGCGCCAGCCGCCGAAAGGTGGGACAGGGGGCGGCCAATGAGCAGTTCTTC. This encodes CASRRKVGQGAANEQFF.

The chain has TRBV4-3 and TRBJ2-3; 11 bases line up with TRBD2. CDR1 is LGHNA, CDR2 YSLEER, per germline. This CDR3 has 16 residues. The V segment lost 0 bases and the J segment 5 bases; nucleotides outside the gene matches: 4. CDR3 coding DNA: TGCGCCAGCAGCCAAGAATTAGCGGGAGGGGAAGATACGCAGTATTTT. It encodes CASSQELAGGEDTQYF.

Written as DNA, the CDR3 is TGTGCCAGCAGCTTGGCAGTGAACTATGGCTACACCTTC. Its protein is CASSLAVNYGYTF. V gene TRBV11-2 combines with J gene TRBJ1-2; D gene unclear. Germline CDR1 SGHAT, CDR2 FQNNGV. The CDR3 totals 13 residues. V dropped 3 bases and J dropped 2 bases, with 7 bases sitting between them.

The chain combines TRBV2 with TRBJ2-7; 9 bases map to TRBD2. J gave up 0 bases and V 6 bases, and 3 bases lay outside the gene matches. Germline V gene lookup returns CDR1 SNHLY and CDR2 FYNNEI. The CDR3 is made up of 14 amino acids. The chain's CDR3 is CASRVAGASYEQYF. DNA of the CDR3: TGTGCCAGCAGAGTAGCGGGGGCCTCCTACGAGCAGTACTTC.

The J gene is TRBJ1-4, the V gene TRBV7-2; the D is unclear. The V end lost 3 bases, the J end lost 4 bases, and 6 bases lay between the germline ends. The CDR3 extends over 13 amino acids. Germline CDR1 reads SGHTA; CDR2 reads FQGNSA. CDR3 nucleotides: TGTGCCAGCAGCTTTTCCATTAATGAAAAACTGTTTTTT. It encodes CASSFSINEKLFF.

V is TRBV28 and J is TRBJ2-7; a possible D gene is TRBD1 (6 bases). CDR3 length: 12 amino acids. Germline CDR1 reads MDHEN; CDR2 reads SYDVKM. Trimming removed 6 bases at V and 4 bases at J, with 10 bases between. This chain's CDR3 is CASRRDRYEQYF. CDR3 coding DNA: TGTGCCAGCAGACGTGACAGGTACGAGCAGTACTTC.

The rearrangement links TRBV5-1 to TRBJ2-1, with D possibly matching TRBD2 (6 bases). CDR3 length: 11 amino acids. Germline-derived CDR1 and CDR2 are SGHRS and YFSETQ. Trimming left V 4 bases short and J 10 bases short, with 9 bases between. CDR3 amino acids: CASSRESEQFF. The CDR3 bases are TGCGCCAGCAGCCGGGAGAGCGAGCAGTTCTTC.

The gene calls are TRBV12-3 or TRBV12-4 and TRBJ1-2; possibly TRBD1 for D (5 bases). CDR3 length equals 12 residues. V was pared by 5 bases and J by 4 bases, with 8 bases between. The CDR3 region is CASSPDSYGYTF. The CDR3 DNA sequence: TGTGCCAGCAGTCCCGACAGCTATGGCTACACCTTC.

The V gene is TRBV4-2, the J gene TRBJ1-1; TRBD1 matches at 10 bases. Germline V gives CDR1 LGHNA, CDR2 YNFKEQ. The J segment lost 0 bases and the V segment lost 4 bases, leaving 8 bases of the junction unmatched. This CDR3 is built from 17 residues. The DNA of the CDR3 is TGTGCCAGCAGCCCGGGGACAGGGGATGTCTTGAACACTGAAGCTTTCTTT. Translating gives CASSPGTGDVLNTEAFF.

The J gene is TRBJ1-1, the V gene TRBV15; D is unresolved. CDR1 and CDR2 from the germline V gene are LNHNV and YYDKDF (reference sequence). CDR3 length: 11 residues. V gave up 1 base and J gave up 8 bases, with 5 bases separating them. In DNA form, the CDR3 reads TGTGCCACCAGCAGAGGGAGGGAAGCTTTCTTT. It specifies CATSRGREAFF.

V gene TRBV20-1 combines with J gene TRBJ2-7; the match to TRBD1 covers 9 bases. The CDR3 is 17 residues long. J gave up 1 base and V 3 bases, and 13 bases lay outside the gene matches. Germline V gene sequence: CDR1 DFQATT, CDR2 SNEGSKA (reference sequence). CDR3 residues: CSASNRGLLARSYEQYF. In DNA, the CDR3 is TGCAGTGCTAGTAACAGGGGGCTCCTAGCGAGGTCCTACGAGCAGTACTTC.

Points on this clone: It is unclear where the CDR3 begins or ends on the DNA, so no DNA is shown, and the CDR3 is as TCRdb lists it. J is TRBJ2-6 and V is TRBV3-1 (or the pseudogene TRBV3-2); the table's D call, TRBD2, has no DNA check behind it. Germline-derived CDR1 and CDR2 are LGHDT and YNNKEL (reference sequence). The CDR3 length equals 16 residues, ends included. The CDR3 protein is CASSSGTVPGANVLTF.

The chain uses TRBV5-1 and TRBJ2-7; 7 bases are a match to TRBD1. The CDR3 extends over 14 amino acids. The germline V gene encodes CDR1 SGHRS and CDR2 YFSETQ. V was clipped by 8 bases and J by 0 bases; unmatched bases: 8. The CDR3 DNA follows: TGCGCCAGTCGAACCGGGACAGCCTCCTACGAGCAGTACTTC. It is translated as CASRTGTASYEQYF.

This chain joins TRBV19 and TRBJ1-2; possibly TRBD1 for D (6 bases). The length of the CDR3 is 14 residues. Deletions cut 4 bases from V and 7 bases from J, with 16 bases between. Germline assignment: CDR1 LNHDA and CDR2 SQIVND (reference sequence). The CDR3 loop is CASSSRGPLGGYTF. The DNA of the CDR3 is TGTGCCAGTAGTAGCAGGGGCCCTTTGGGTGGCTACACCTTC.

This clone has just one count. The chain employs TRBV7-2 and TRBJ2-5, with TRBD2 identical over 7 bases. V lost 1 base to trimming and J lost 6 bases; unmatched junction nucleotides: 8. This CDR3 is 15 amino acids long. Germline lookup yields CDR1 SGHTA and CDR2 FQGNSA. The CDR3 coding sequence is TGTGCCAGCAGCTTAGGGGCGGGAGTAGGGAAGACCCAGTACTTC. This encodes CASSLGAGVGKTQYF. Full variable domain (remainder filled in from reference TRBV7-2 and TRBJ2-5): GAGVSQSPSNKVTEKGKDVELRCDPISGHTALYWYRQSLGQGLEFLIYFQGNSAPDKSGLPSDRFSAERTGGSVSTLTIQRTQQEDSAVYLCASSLGAGVGKTQYFGPGTRLLVL.

V usage is TRBV4-1 and J usage is TRBJ1-5; D unresolved. Germline lookup yields CDR1 MGHRA and CDR2 YSYEKL. V lost 1 base and J lost 6, with 16 bases in between. This CDR3 has 16 residues. CDR3 sequence: CASSQVGLGVGQPQHF. The CDR3 coding sequence is TGCGCCAGCAGCCAAGTGGGTCTGGGCGTAGGTCAGCCCCAGCATTTT.

V gene TRBV5-4 combines with J gene TRBJ2-7; D might be TRBD1 (5 bases). This CDR3 region has 11 residues. Between the trimmed V and J ends, which lost 3 bases and 6 bases, there was a span of 7 bases. Germline loops: CDR1 SGHNT, CDR2 YYREEE (reference sequence). The CDR3 region has the DNA TGTGCCAGCAGCTCAAGGGGCGAGCAGTACTTC. Amino acid sequence: CASSSRGEQYF.

This clone was recorded a few times. V is TRBV2 and J is TRBJ1-3, with a tentative D call TRBD1 (6 bases). From germline, CDR1 is SNHLY and CDR2 FYNNEI. The CDR3 consists of 14 residues. V gave up 6 bases and J gave up 1 base, with 10 bases separating them. CDR3 in amino acids: CASSPTGSGNTIYF. DNA of the CDR3: TGTGCCAGCAGCCCGACAGGTTCTGGAAACACCATATATTTT.

In DNA form, the CDR3 reads TGTGCCAGCAGTTTATTAGAAGATACGCAGTATTTT. Translated: CASSLLEDTQYF. The J gene is TRBJ2-3, the V gene TRBV28; D is undetermined. V lost 1 base and J 5 bases, leaving 4 bases between the germline ends. The germline gives CDR1 MDHEN, CDR2 SYDVKM. CDR3 length: 12 amino acids.

The gene calls are TRBV29-1 and TRBJ2-5; 8 bases are shared with TRBD2. This CDR3 region has 11 residues. CDR1 SQVTM and CDR2 ANQGSEA come from the germline V gene. V shed 8 bases and J 4 bases; nucleotides not matched to a gene: 3. The CDR3 DNA follows: TGCAGCTCCCGGGAGGGAGAGACCCAGTACTTC. Its translation: CSSREGETQYF.

The chain employs TRBV7-9 and TRBJ2-4; TRBD2 matches at 8 bases. CDR3 length: 19 residues. Germline V CDR1 and CDR2: SEHNR, FQNEAQ (reference sequence). V lost 3 bases, J lost 2 bases, and 15 bases stayed unmatched. The CDR3 sequence: CASSLRATGTSTTKNIQYF. In nucleotides, the CDR3 is TGTGCCAGCAGCTTGAGAGCGACCGGGACTAGTACAACCAAAAACATTCAGTACTTC.

The table lists this clone with a few counts. This chain links TRBV9 with TRBJ1-1, with TRBD1 matching 7 bases. V lost 4 bases, J lost 3 bases, and 15 bases stayed unmatched. The CDR3 is 17 amino acids. Per germline, CDR1 SGDLS and CDR2 YYNGEE. CDR3 in amino acids: CASSRADRVDPDTEAFF. CDR3 DNA sequence: TGTGCCAGCAGCCGAGCAGACAGGGTGGATCCTGACACTGAAGCTTTCTTT.

CDR3 coding DNA: TGCGCCAGCAGCCGGGGACAGAGTAATTCACCCCTCCACTTT. Protein product: CASSRGQSNSPLHF. The chain is built from TRBV4-1 and TRBJ1-6, with 7 positions matching TRBD1. With V trimmed by 4 bases and J by 6 bases, 3 bases remained unmatched. The CDR3 covers 14 residues. The germline V gene encodes CDR1 MGHRA and CDR2 YSYEKL.

The J gene is TRBJ2-1, the V gene TRBV5-1; TRBD1 might be the D (6 bases). Trimming removed 3 bases at V and 4 bases at J, with 14 bases between. The CDR3 runs to 15 residues. Looked up from germline, CDR1 is SGHRS and CDR2 is YFSETQ. DNA of the CDR3: TGCGCCAGCAGCTCGGGACGGACAGAATACAATGAGCAGTTCTTC. Its protein product is CASSSGRTEYNEQFF.

This clone has a single count. This chain uses TRBV7-2 with TRBJ2-3; D is uncertain. The CDR3 covers 15 residues. Germline V gives CDR1 SGHTA, CDR2 FQGNSA. V lost 2 bases and J lost 1, with 10 bases in between. CDR3 sequence: CASSLYQKGTDTQYF. The CDR3 bases are TGTGCCAGCAGCTTATATCAGAAAGGCACAGATACGCAGTATTTT.

The V call is TRBV24-1, the J call TRBJ1-5; D is unclear. Trimming removed 3 bases from V and 4 bases from J, with 24 bases in between. The CDR3 is made up of 19 amino acids. CDR1 is KGHDR and CDR2 is SFDVKD in the germline V gene. In DNA form, the CDR3 reads TGTGCCACCAGTGATAGCCGCGACACGACTAAGGGCCAAAATCAGCCCCAGCATTTT. It is translated as CATSDSRDTTKGQNQPQHF.

V usage is TRBV6-5 and J usage is TRBJ1-2; 8 bases line up with TRBD1. Germline CDR1 is MNHEY and CDR2 is SVGAGI. V lost 4 bases and J lost 8; bases outside the gene matches: 6. The CDR3 is 13 residues long. The CDR3 protein is CASSFRGRDGYTF. CDR3 nucleotide sequence: TGTGCCAGCAGTTTCAGGGGGCGCGACGGCTACACCTTC.

V gene TRBV5-1 combines with J gene TRBJ2-7; 9 bases are shared with TRBD1. CDR3 length: 15 residues. The V and J ends lost 4 bases and 2 bases, in that order; junction bases with no gene match: 7. Germline V gene data show CDR1 as SGHRS and CDR2 as YFSETQ. For the CDR3, the DNA is TGCGCCAGCAGCCCGACGTGGGACAGGGCCTACGAGCAGTACTTC. This encodes CASSPTWDRAYEQYF.

This clone was detected only a few times. The V and J genes are TRBV7-3 and TRBJ2-5; 13 bases are shared with TRBD2. V lost 5 bases to trimming and J lost 3 bases; unmatched junction nucleotides: 3. This CDR3 is built from 15 residues. The germline gives CDR1 SGHTA, CDR2 FQGTGA. The CDR3 loop reads CASSAGLAGEETQYF. The CDR3 coding sequence is TGTGCCAGCAGCGCCGGACTAGCGGGGGAAGAGACCCAGTACTTC.

The V gene is TRBV20-1, the J gene TRBJ2-3; D unresolved. Germline values: CDR1 DFQATT, CDR2 SNEGSKA (reference sequence). The CDR3 loop spans 11 amino acids. V shed 0 bases and J shed 11 bases, with 9 bases lying between them. CDR3 loop: CSARDLELQYF. CDR3 nucleotides: TGCAGTGCTAGAGATCTTGAGCTGCAGTATTTT.

V usage is TRBV10-3 and J usage is TRBJ2-5, with 7 bases matching TRBD1. The germline gives CDR1 ENHRY, CDR2 SYGVKD. The ends lost 5 bases at V and 5 bases at J; junction bases unmatched: 2. The CDR3 is 12 amino acids. CDR3 amino acids: CAISTGDETQYF. Here the CDR3 DNA reads TGTGCCATCAGTACAGGGGACGAGACCCAGTACTTC.